This T cell receptor (beta chain) was captured in a study of CD8+ T cells in alopecia areata. CDR1 is SNHLY, CDR2 FYNNEI, per germline. Trimming pared 0 bases from V and 8 bases from J, leaving 16 bases between. The CDR3 sequence is 16 residues long. RNA was extracted and reverse transcribed into cDNA as the sequencing template. The protocol was immunoSEQ multiplex PCR, while the TCRdb copy is restricted to in-frame clones and leaves out a portion. Among 120,000 to 150,000 clones listed, roughly 58% were seen once. This clone has just a few counts. Its specificity is not known. Whole-study results and caveats: It was lesional scalp, especially alopecia totalis/universalis, that showed higher clonality than normal scalp. Normal skin contains resident alphabeta T cells, and these are also sequenced in scalp samples. Although TCR sharing was seen in mice, sharing across patients was less clear, possibly for HLA-related reasons.

The chain carries TRBV2 and TRBJ1-4; D unresolved. Material: CD8+ T cells sorted from blood. This receptor was obtained from a human donor in good health. Here the CDR3 reads CASSEALQGGSEKLFF. CDR3 nucleotides: TGTGCCAGCAGTGAAGCGCTTCAAGGTGGAAGCGAAAAACTGTTTTTT.